This T cell receptor beta chain was obtained from a study of T cell changes during pregnancy in multiple sclerosis. Libraries were prepared by immunoSEQ multiplex PCR; TCRdb keeps only in-frame clonotypes and omits some of them. The sample lists 95,000 to 100,000 clones; about 91% were seen once. J lost 7 bases, V lost 8 bases, and 8 bases had no gene match. Germline CDR1 reads SGHAT; CDR2 reads FQNNGV. The length of the CDR3 is 13 residues. The source material was peripheral blood, sampled in the second trimester of pregnancy. The clonotype originates from a female donor with multiple sclerosis, enrolled in a pregnancy study. The V gene is TRBV11-2, the J gene TRBJ2-7; 10 bases line up with TRBD2. CDR3 sequence reads: CASRLAGVREQYF. CDR3 DNA sequence: TGTGCCAGCCGCCTAGCGGGAGTAAGGGAGCAGTACTTC.